This TCR beta chain is from a study of cytomegalovirus exposure and HLA in healthy donors. Study conclusions and caveats: According to reports, the classifier identified cytomegalovirus status with high specificity and sensitivity. A later analysis reported that several of the most significant clusters appeared to be linked to common viral pathogens, among them Epstein-Barr virus.

Primers: 60 Vbeta forward and 13 Jbeta reverse. Produced via immunoSEQ multiplex PCR; TCRdb's table is partial and in-frame only. The sample contains approximately 88,000 clones, roughly three quarters of which appear only once. As for this clone: Antigen specificity is unknown.

CDR3 size: 12 residues. Trimming left V 5 bases short and J 11 bases short, with 16 bases between. The germline V gene encodes CDR1 SGHNT and CDR2 YYREEE (reference sequence). The chain combines TRBV5-4 with TRBJ2-5; a weak D match, TRBD2 (7 bases). The material sequenced was PBMCs. The TCR sequence derives from a male donor in good health and CMV-seronegative. The CDR3: CASSPEGGEQYF. In DNA, the CDR3 is TGTGCCAGCAGTCCTGAGGGGGGGGAGCAGTACTTC.